This T cell receptor beta chain was captured by sequencing in a study of radiation and T cells in renal cell carcinoma. Broader study findings: Pretreatment tumor biopsies were lacking, so baseline clonotypes are unknown.

The germline V gene has CDR1 SGHDT and CDR2 YYEEEE. The ends were cut back, 0 bases at V and 6 bases at J, with 12 bases in the middle. This CDR3 spans 14 amino acids. Some clones are missing from TCRdb's copy, which holds only in-frame ones; the method was immunoSEQ multiplex PCR. The sample consists of around 140,000 clones, roughly 90% of them appearing once. Points on this clone: Its specificity is unknown.

Time point reported: blood 4 weeks post-SBRT, at nephrectomy. Treatment meaning: 15 Gy SBRT to primary tumor, nephrectomy 4 weeks later. Serial blood draws occurred at baseline and 2 and 4 weeks post-SBRT. This TCR was sampled from a woman in her fifties or sixties with renal cell carcinoma. The sequenced sample was blood, obtained from a patient whose treatment included radiotherapy and nephrectomy. The V gene is TRBV5-6, the J gene TRBJ1-2; D may be TRBD1 (5 bases). CDR3 loop: CASSLGGRGNGYTF. CDR3 in DNA: TGTGCCAGCAGCTTGGGGGGCCGAGGTAATGGCTACACCTTC.